A single sample is the source of the 20 T cell receptor beta chains below, sequenced in a study of blood T cell repertoires in COVID-19 (dated by TCRdb to about 2020). Receptors were amplified or captured by the immunoSEQ multiplex PCR assay. As stored in TCRdb, this immuneACCESS dataset retains in-frame rearrangements with V and J assigned. A fraction of the clones does not appear; measured against another copy, unresolved V genes explain less than half of the discrepancy, and the remainder lacks a known reason. This sample has some 150,000 clones in its table, and roughly 80% of those were observed once. Under 2% of the sample is held by the ten biggest clonotypes. The sequenced material came from peripheral blood. These TCRs come from a man at least 80 years old with acute or convalescent COVID-19.

This clone appeared many times. The genes are TRBV29-1 and TRBJ1-2; D unclear. The length of the CDR3 is 14 residues. Germline CDR1 is SQVTM and CDR2 is ANQGSEA. Deletions cut 0 bases from V and 3 bases from J, with 11 bases between. CDR3 in amino acids: CSVEEGWPDYGYTF. CDR3 nucleotide sequence: TGCAGCGTTGAAGAGGGCTGGCCAGACTATGGCTACACCTTC.

V and J are TRBV10-3 and TRBJ1-3; 8 nucleotides align to TRBD1. Looked up from germline, CDR1 is ENHRY and CDR2 is SYGVKD. V shed 4 bases and J 4 bases; nucleotides not matched to a gene: 6. The CDR3 totals 15 residues. CDR3 loop: CAISGIQGGGNTIYF. In DNA form, the CDR3 reads TGTGCCATCAGTGGAATACAGGGGGGAGGAAACACCATATATTTT.

The genes are TRBV2 and TRBJ1-5, with a weak D call TRBD1 (5 bases). Trimming removed 2 bases from V and 4 bases from J, with 12 bases in between. The CDR3 consists of 15 residues. From germline, CDR1 is SNHLY and CDR2 FYNNEI. CDR3 loop: CASSEMGQTNQPQHF. CDR3 DNA sequence: TGTGCCAGCAGTGAAATGGGGCAGACGAATCAGCCCCAGCATTTT.

The V and J genes are TRBV12-3 or TRBV12-4 and TRBJ1-2, with D tentatively TRBD1 (6 bases). The ends were cut back, 6 bases at V and 4 bases at J, with 9 bases in the middle. This CDR3 has 12 amino acids. DNA of the CDR3: TGTGCCAGCAGCAACAGGGTCTATGGCTACACCTTC. It translates to CASSNRVYGYTF.

The chain is built from TRBV6-5 and TRBJ1-6, with 8 bases aligning to TRBD1. The germline CDR1 and CDR2 sequences are MNHEY and SVGAGI. The CDR3 covers 14 residues. The trim removed 6 bases at V and 9 bases at J, leaving 7 bases unmatched. CDR3 region: CASRGETGVSPLHF. The CDR3 DNA reads as TGTGCCAGCAGGGGGGAGACAGGGGTTTCACCCCTCCACTTT.

This chain connects TRBV7-2 to TRBJ2-7; possibly TRBD1 for D (5 bases). The germline V gene has CDR1 SGHTA and CDR2 FQGNSA. This CDR3 contains 13 residues. V lost 4 bases and J lost 7, with 14 bases in between. In DNA form, the CDR3 reads TGTGCCAGCAGCTCAAGGGGCCTGGGAGAGCAGTACTTC. This translates into CASSSRGLGEQYF.

The V and J genes are TRBV6-6 and TRBJ1-1, with TRBD1 as a possible D gene (6 bases). The CDR3 sequence is 12 residues long. CDR1 and CDR2 (germline): MNHNY, SVGAGI (reference sequence). V lost 6 bases and J lost 2, with 7 bases in between. CDR3 DNA sequence: TGTGCCAGCAGGGACAGAAACACTGAAGCTTTCTTT. Translated: CASRDRNTEAFF.

The chain carries TRBV29-1 and TRBJ1-1; D is uncertain. With 4 bases removed from V and 1 base from J, the gap between germline ends came to 7 bases. The CDR3 sequence is 12 residues long. Germline V gives CDR1 SQVTM, CDR2 ANQGSEA. The CDR3 loop reads CSVGRSNTEAFF. CDR3 DNA: TGCAGCGTTGGCCGGTCGAACACTGAAGCTTTCTTT.

The rearrangement joins TRBV28 to TRBJ1-4; 10 bases map to TRBD1. After removal of 3 bases from V and 13 bases from J, the junction contained 11 bases not matched to a gene. This CDR3 is built from 15 residues. The germline CDR1 and CDR2 sequences are MDHEN and SYDVKM. The CDR3 spells CASSLGGQGMKRLFF. The CDR3 nucleotides are TGTGCCAGCAGTTTGGGGGGACAGGGGATGAAGAGACTGTTTTTT.

The chain employs TRBV6-5 and TRBJ2-1, with D unclear. CDR3 length: 15 residues. The V gene lost 2 bases and the J gene lost 6 bases, with 14 bases spanning the gap. Germline V CDR1 and CDR2: MNHEY, SVGAGI. CDR3 sequence (DNA): TGTGCCAGCAGTTACCTCCCCCTCCAGGTCAATGAGCAGTTCTTC. It is translated as CASSYLPLQVNEQFF.

The rearrangement uses TRBV21-1 and TRBJ2-2; the table's D call TRBD2 went unverified against the DNA. TRBV21-1 counts as a pseudogene. This CDR3 contains 17 residues. CDR3 residues: CASSKRTINANTGELFF. The DNA for the CDR3 is TGTGCCAGCAGCAAAAGGACTATTAACGCGAACACCGGGGAGCTGTTTTTT.

The V gene is TRBV6-2 or TRBV6-3, the J gene TRBJ1-3; D gene unclear. V lost 2 bases to trimming and J lost 4 bases, with 3 bases between them. The CDR3 has 12 amino acids. Germline V CDR1 and CDR2: MNHEY, SVGEGT. The CDR3 here is CASSYQGNTIYF. The CDR3 coding sequence is TGTGCCAGCAGTTACCAAGGAAACACCATATATTTT.

The genes are TRBV7-2 and TRBJ2-5, with 9 positions matching TRBD2. The germline CDR1 and CDR2 sequences are SGHTA and FQGNSA. Unmatched junction bases numbered 9, after V lost 5 bases and J lost 5 bases. The CDR3 consists of 15 residues. CDR3 coding DNA: TGTGCCAGCAGCGTGGGGCGGGGGGGCCGCGAGACCCAGTACTTC. Its protein product is CASSVGRGGRETQYF. Combining the CDR3 with reference TRBV7-2 and TRBJ2-5 gives the whole variable domain GAGVSQSPSNKVTEKGKDVELRCDPISGHTALYWYRQSLGQGLEFLIYFQGNSAPDKSGLPSDRFSAERTGGSVSTLTIQRTQQEDSAVYLCASSVGRGGRETQYFGPGTRLLVL.

A word on this clone: The junction does not match germline at one end; this may be a read error. This sequence joins TRBV7-2 and TRBJ1-2, with 9 nucleotides matching TRBD1. Germline V CDR1 and CDR2: SGHTA, FQGNSA. The CDR3 sequence is 13 residues long. The CDR3 reads CASRLAGQGVYTF. DNA of the CDR3: TGTGCCAGCAGGTTAGCGGGACAGGGAGTCTACACCTTC.

The chain joins TRBV14 to TRBJ1-1, with D perhaps matching TRBD1 (5 bases). The ends were cut back, 4 bases at V and 4 bases at J, with 13 bases in the middle. CDR1 is SGHDN, CDR2 FVKESK, per germline. CDR3 length: 14 amino acids. Here the CDR3 reads CASSLVWGGTEAFF. The CDR3 bases are TGTGCCAGCAGCCTGGTTTGGGGGGGCACTGAAGCTTTCTTT.

The chain joins TRBV5-5 to TRBJ1-4; tentative D call: TRBD1 (5 bases). CDR1 is SGHKS and CDR2 is YYEKEE in the germline V gene (reference sequence). The CDR3 sequence is 16 residues long. V gave up 2 bases and J gave up 8 bases, with 19 bases separating them. The CDR3 is CASSLLLITGVEKLFF. The CDR3 nucleotides read TGTGCCAGCAGCTTACTGCTCATTACGGGGGTAGAAAAACTGTTTTTT.

The chain links TRBV7-3 to TRBJ2-5; the D gene is possibly TRBD2 (5 bases). The CDR3 length is 13 residues. Trimming stripped 5 bases from V and 1 base from J, with 8 bases between. CDR1 is SGHTA and CDR2 is FQGTGA in the germline V gene. The CDR3 DNA reads TGTGCCAGCAGCGCGGACTCCCAAGAGACCCAGTACTTC. Amino acid sequence: CASSADSQETQYF.

This sequence joins TRBV9 and TRBJ2-1, with 9 bases identical to TRBD2. This CDR3 has 14 amino acids. The junction had 8 bases not matched to a gene; V was cut back by 7 bases and J by 6 bases. Per germline, CDR1 SGDLS and CDR2 YYNGEE. The CDR3 sequence is CASSRGGSGNEQFF. CDR3 coding DNA: TGTGCCAGCTCGCGGGGGGGTTCCGGCAATGAGCAGTTCTTC.

The CDR3 DNA reads as TGTGCCAGTAGTAGGGAAGCGGGGGGGGGCTACGAGCAGTACTTC. It codes for CASSREAGGGYEQYF. The V and J genes are TRBV19 and TRBJ2-7; 10 bases map to TRBD2. J gave up 3 bases and V 4 bases, and 6 bases lay outside the gene matches. Germline CDR1 reads LNHDA; CDR2 reads SQIVND (reference sequence). The CDR3 totals 15 residues.

This clone was seen a handful of times. This chain connects TRBV28 to TRBJ2-2; no firm D call. Looked up from germline, CDR1 is MDHEN and CDR2 is SYDVKM. This CDR3 has 10 amino acids. Trimming pared 10 bases from V and 5 bases from J, leaving 5 bases between. The DNA of the CDR3 is TGTGCCACCTCGACCGGGGAGCTGTTTTTT. Translation: CATSTGELFF.